This T cell receptor (beta chain) is drawn from a study of brain T cells in children with intractable seizures. Sequencing was limited to surgery cases with top T cell transcript signatures in brain tissue. Before surgery, patients took at least one anti-epileptic drug. A remark on this clone: Its antigen is not identified.

The assay was immunoSEQ multiplex PCR, and TCRdb's table has in-frame clones only and misses some. This sample carries roughly 69,000 clones, more than 95% of them seen once, and the ten largest clones take over 0.35%. Germline V gene sequence: CDR1 SGHAT, CDR2 FQNNGV. V was trimmed by 5 bases and J by 6 bases, leaving 7 bases between them. CDR3 length: 12 amino acids. Overall study results and limits: Pre- and post-surgery blood differed in depth, so pre-surgery absences may be undersampling. HCMV serostatus was not known, and viral specificity came from CDR3 similarity only.

The clonotype was recovered from a boy younger than two with focal cortical dysplasia and intractable seizures. The source was peripheral blood, collected at surgery. The J gene is TRBJ1-4, the V gene TRBV11-2; D possibly corresponds to TRBD1 (5 bases). CDR3 DNA sequence: TGTGCCAGCAGCCAAGGGGATGAAAAACTGTTTTTT. The encoded protein is CASSQGDEKLFF.